This is a list of T cell receptor beta chains from one sample in a study of Ad26.COV2.S vaccination and SARS-CoV-2 variants. The repertoire was sequenced with immunoSEQ multiplex PCR; TCRdb's copy has only in-frame clones and lacks some. The data show about 350,000 clones, roughly 90% seen once. Material: peripheral blood, obtained in a trial of Ad26.COV2.S vaccine versus placebo. These receptors came from a person between 18 and 65 years old who received the Ad26.COV2.S COVID-19 vaccine or a placebo. CDR3s include the opening cysteine and the closing phenylalanine or tryptophan. A D gene is named only where the DNA matches it firmly. Size tells how often a clone was seen (once, few, many) or the class of an expanded clone, and some rows leave it out.

D gene: .
J gene: TRBJ1-1
CDR3 length: 14
clone size: .
V gene: TRBV9
CDR3 DNA: TGTGCCAGCAGCGTGAGGGGCGAGAACACTGAAGCTTTCTTT
CDR3 protein: CASSVRGENTEAFF

D gene: .
J gene: TRBJ1-1
CDR3 length: 16
clone size: .
V gene: TRBV4-3
CDR3 DNA: TGCGCCAGCAGCCAAGGGTTTCAACAGATGAACACTGAAGCTTTCTTT
CDR3 protein: CASSQGFQQMNTEAFF

D gene: .
J gene: TRBJ1-2
CDR3 length: 15
clone size: .
V gene: TRBV7-8
CDR3 DNA: TGTGCCAGCAGCGGCCCCAGGGACGGGGACTATGGCTACACCTTC
CDR3 protein: CASSGPRDGDYGYTF

D gene: TRBD1
J gene: TRBJ1-5
CDR3 length: 13
clone size: once
V gene: TRBV5-4
CDR3 DNA: TGTGCCAAAGTTGGGACAGCTAATCAGCCCCAGCATTTT
CDR3 protein: CAKVGTANQPQHF

D gene: TRBD1
J gene: TRBJ2-7
CDR3 length: 14
clone size: .
V gene: TRBV19
CDR3 DNA: TGTGCCAGTAGTATTGACAGGGCAGCCTACGAGCAGTACTTC
CDR3 protein: CASSIDRAAYEQYF

D gene: TRBD1
J gene: TRBJ2-2
CDR3 length: 17
clone size: .
V gene: TRBV4-1
CDR3 DNA: TGCGCCAGCAGCCATCCGCAGGACAGGACGAACACCGGGGAGCTGTTTTTT
CDR3 protein: CASSHPQDRTNTGELFF

D gene: .
J gene: TRBJ1-1
CDR3 length: 13
clone size: .
V gene: TRBV2
CDR3 DNA: TGTGCCAGCAGAGCCTCCCGACAGGCGGAAGCTTTCTTT
CDR3 protein: CASRASRQAEAFF

D gene: .
J gene: TRBJ2-1
CDR3 length: 14
clone size: .
V gene: TRBV7-2
CDR3 DNA: TGTGCCAGCAGCTCGAGCCCTTCCGACAATGAGCAGTTCTTC
CDR3 protein: CASSSSPSDNEQFF

D gene: .
J gene: TRBJ2-2
CDR3 length: 15
clone size: .
V gene: TRBV7-2
CDR3 DNA: TGTGCCAGCAGCTTAGTCCTGGGGGACACCGGGGAGCTGTTTTTT
CDR3 protein: CASSLVLGDTGELFF

D gene: .
J gene: TRBJ1-6
CDR3 length: 13
clone size: .
V gene: TRBV7-3
CDR3 DNA: TGTGCCAGCAGCTTAAATGACGCTTCACCCCTCCACTTT
CDR3 protein: CASSLNDASPLHF

D gene: .
J gene: TRBJ1-5
CDR3 length: 13
clone size: .
V gene: TRBV7-2
CDR3 DNA: TGTGCCAGCAGCCGACAGAACAATCAGCCCCAGCATTTT
CDR3 protein: CASSRQNNQPQHF

D gene: .
J gene: TRBJ1-5
CDR3 length: 16
clone size: .
V gene: TRBV4-2
CDR3 DNA: TGTGCCAGCAGCCAAGATACAGGCAGCTCCAATCAGCCCCAGCATTTT
CDR3 protein: CASSQDTGSSNQPQHF

D gene: .
J gene: TRBJ2-1
CDR3 length: 14
clone size: .
V gene: TRBV10-3
CDR3 DNA: TGTGCCACCCTTGACCGGTCAACCTACAATGAGCAGTTCTTC
CDR3 protein: CATLDRSTYNEQFF

D gene: .
J gene: TRBJ2-1
CDR3 length: 13
clone size: .
V gene: TRBV25-1
CDR3 DNA: TGTGCCAGCAGTTTAGGGGACTTAAATGAGCAGTTCTTC
CDR3 protein: CASSLGDLNEQFF

D gene: .
J gene: TRBJ2-1
CDR3 length: 14
clone size: .
V gene: TRBV7-6
CDR3 DNA: TGTGCCAGCAGCAGCGTGAGGGGCCACAATGAGCAGTTCTTC
CDR3 protein: CASSSVRGHNEQFF

D gene: .
J gene: TRBJ1-1
CDR3 length: 13
clone size: .
V gene: TRBV3-1/TRBV3-2
CDR3 DNA: TGTGCCAGCCAGCGGCCGGGGAACACTGAAGCTTTCTTT
CDR3 protein: CASQRPGNTEAFF

D gene: TRBD1
J gene: TRBJ1-2
CDR3 length: 13
clone size: .
V gene: TRBV12-3/TRBV12-4
CDR3 DNA: TGTGCCAGCACCCCGACAGGGATCTATGGCTACACCTTC
CDR3 protein: CASTPTGIYGYTF

D gene: TRBD1
J gene: TRBJ2-2
CDR3 length: 16
clone size: .
V gene: TRBV7-9
CDR3 DNA: TGTGCCAGCAGCTGGGGGGACAGGGAGAACACCGGGGAGCTGTTTTTT
CDR3 protein: CASSWGDRENTGELFF